This TCR beta chain was found in a study of T cells after yellow fever vaccination. Broader study findings: Most primary-vaccination clones reappeared after the booster (about 95% CD4, approximately 88% CD8).

As TCR cDNA was made by 5'RACE template switching, a universal primer site and UMIs were added. MiXCR was run by TCRdb on the 5' RACE reads, yielding one entry per CDR3 protein. The data contain about 85,000 distinct CDR3 sequences, 13% of them seen just once; the ten biggest clones take up around 25%. V lost 3 bases and J 2 bases, leaving 12 bases between the germline ends. Germline CDR1 is SGHKS and CDR2 is YYEKEE (reference sequence). This CDR3 is built from 14 residues. The origin of this receptor is a young man who received the YFV17D yellow fever vaccine. This chain uses TRBV5-5 with TRBJ2-7, with a possible D match to TRBD1 (6 bases). The source material was CD8+ T cells not binding an NS4B(214-222) dextramer, sorted from PBMCs, sampled more than 20 days after the first yellow fever vaccination. CDR3 sequence (DNA): TGTGCCAGCAGCTCCTACAGGGATACCTACGAGCAGTACGTC. This gives the protein CASSSYRDTYEQYV.